This T cell receptor beta chain was identified in a study of cytomegalovirus exposure and HLA in healthy donors. Study information: According to later analysis, the same platform produced the 120 or so validation and 600 to 800 first-cohort repertoires.

Produced via immunoSEQ multiplex PCR; TCRdb's table is partial and in-frame only. The data show 160,000 or so clones, with approximately 90% seen just once and roughly 3% held by the top ten. Trimming removed 3 bases at V and 4 bases at J, with 7 bases between. Germline CDR1 SNHLY, CDR2 FYNNEI. This CDR3 is 13 amino acids long. The validation cohort, a group of 120 subjects, included the donors and was separate from the roughly 700-subject first cohort. Study-wide results and caveats: Most TCR sequences were uncommon, yet certain public TCRs appeared in many donors. The study flagged about 150 TCR beta chains as cytomegalovirus-associated.

Of note for this clone: Its cognate antigen is unknown.

The gene calls are TRBV2 and TRBJ1-5; no firm D call. This receptor was taken from a man aged 18 to 30 in good health and CMV-seronegative. The sequenced sample consisted of PBMCs. The chain's CDR3 is CASSEGRNQPQHF. CDR3 coding DNA: TGTGCCAGCAGTGAGGGGAGAAATCAGCCCCAGCATTTT.